This entry describes one T cell receptor (beta chain). What it binds is not known. This specimen belongs to a study of blood T cells in healthy people across ages. Study results and limitations: Among T cells, TCR beta diversity per million cells dropped roughly linearly as age rose. Researchers report that TCR beta diversity correlated strongly with naive T cell percentage. Unsorted PBMCs prevented conclusive naive versus antigen-experienced comparison.

A second about 6 to 12 cycle PCR used barcoded and J-beta primers. Each CDR3 protein gets one entry after TCRdb re-called the 5' RACE reads with MiXCR. The sample holds over a million distinct CDR3 sequences, roughly 59% seen once. The length of the CDR3 is 14 residues. V lost 7 bases to trimming and J lost 7 bases; unmatched junction nucleotides: 13. Germline V CDR1 and CDR2: SQVTM, ANQGSEA. Samples each had at least 6 micrograms of total RNA extracted. This receptor was obtained from a young man in good health. V usage is TRBV29-1 and J usage is TRBJ2-7; 10 positions match TRBD1. Sequences were obtained from blood. CDR3 region: CSGGTGARGSEQYF. In nucleotides, the CDR3 is TGCAGCGGAGGGACAGGGGCCCGGGGGAGTGAGCAGTACTTC.